This T cell receptor beta chain derives from a study of blood T cell repertoires in COVID-19. Study details: Researchers got acute and convalescent COVID-19 samples from the United States, Italy and Spain.

Original processing methods: Researchers report that nucleated cell counts were estimated from reference gene primer amplification. Only in-frame clones appear in the TCRdb table, and some are missing; sequencing was by immunoSEQ multiplex PCR. V, J and clone size derive from that table, while D and trimming were established from the DNA sequence. The table includes nearly 110,000 clones, approximately 80% detected once. Recruited during active infection, patients (from Seattle) were subsequently followed longitudinally. V lost 5 bases, J lost 5 bases, and 21 bases lay in between. From germline, CDR1 is MDHEN and CDR2 SYDVKM. The length of the CDR3 is 16 residues.

The gene calls are TRBV28 and TRBJ2-5; D might be TRBD2 (5 bases). The origin of this receptor is a man older than 75 with COVID-19, enrolled during active disease. The sequencing sample was made of peripheral blood. The CDR3: CASSPFRGALTETQYF. DNA for the CDR3: TGTGCCAGCAGTCCCTTCCGGGGAGCCCTGACGGAGACCCAGTACTTC.